The 9 T cell receptor beta chains presented below share a single source sample, sequenced in a study of shared clonotypes between healthy human individuals. Data came from immunoSEQ multiplex PCR; TCRdb stores just in-frame clones and leaves some out. The sample holds roughly 680,000 clones, 55% to 80% seen once. Sequencing input: memory CD4+ T cells sorted from blood. Subset given: CD45RA-negative fraction. Receptor source: a woman under 40 in good health.

The chain has TRBV7-8 and TRBJ2-3, with 8 nucleotides matching TRBD1. V trimming: 6 bases; J trimming: 7 bases; junction bases outside the gene matches: 6. This CDR3 is 13 amino acids long. From germline, CDR1 is SGHVS and CDR2 FQNEAQ. CDR3 nucleotides: TGTGCCAGCAGGAGAGACAGGGGAAATACGCAGTATTTT. This translates into CASRRDRGNTQYF.

The rearrangement uses TRBV7-9 and TRBJ1-5; D uncertain. The germline V gene has CDR1 SEHNR and CDR2 FQNEAQ (reference sequence). The CDR3 spans 13 residues. Trimming removed 5 bases from V and 5 bases from J, with 10 bases in between. Written as DNA, the CDR3 is TGTGCCAGCAGCCCGGGGTTCCATCAGCCCCAGCATTTT. This gives the protein CASSPGFHQPQHF.

The chain recombines TRBV5-6 with TRBJ1-1; D is unresolved. The CDR3 consists of 17 residues. With 0 bases removed from V and 3 bases from J, the gap between germline ends came to 18 bases. Germline V CDR1 and CDR2: SGHDT, YYEEEE. In DNA form, the CDR3 reads TGTGCCAGCAGCTTGGGCCCCCCCCAAAGTCTTTACACTGAAGCTTTCTTT. Protein sequence: CASSLGPPQSLYTEAFF.

The CDR3 spells CASSLHRDQETQYF. CDR3 coding DNA: TGTGCCAGCAGTCTCCACCGGGATCAAGAGACCCAGTACTTC. The V and J genes are TRBV25-1 and TRBJ2-5; maybe TRBD2 (5 bases). The CDR3 has 14 amino acids. CDR1 MGHDK and CDR2 SYGVNS come from the germline V gene. Trimming took 5 bases from V and 2 from J, leaving 12 bases between them.

The V gene is TRBV18, the J gene TRBJ2-2; 8 bases map to TRBD1. With 5 bases clipped from V and 3 bases from J, the junction kept 8 bases outside the gene matches. The CDR3 is made up of 16 amino acids. Germline values: CDR1 KGHSH, CDR2 LQKENI. CDR3 residues: CASSWTGLGDTGELFF. CDR3 in DNA: TGTGCCAGCTCATGGACAGGGCTCGGGGACACCGGGGAGCTGTTTTTT.

This clone was observed a few times. The chain carries TRBV28 and TRBJ2-7; D is possibly TRBD1 or TRBD2 (5 bases each). The CDR3 loop spans 17 amino acids. V was clipped by 5 bases and J by 2 bases, with 22 bases between them. Germline lookup yields CDR1 MDHEN and CDR2 SYDVKM. CDR3 sequence (DNA): TGTGCCAGCAGTCCTCTGGTGGGGGAACCAAGAACCTACGAGCAGTACTTC. This translates into CASSPLVGEPRTYEQYF.

This chain joins TRBV28 and TRBJ2-6; D is ambiguous. V was clipped by 10 bases and J by 0 bases, with 16 bases between them. This CDR3 contains 16 residues. Germline CDR1 is MDHEN and CDR2 is SYDVKM. This CDR3 is CAKWCCSSSGANVLTF. The CDR3 bases are TGTGCCAAGTGGTGCTGCTCGAGCTCTGGGGCCAACGTCCTGACTTTC.

The chain has TRBV6-6 and TRBJ2-5; 14 bases agree with TRBD2. V lost 6 bases to trimming and J lost 6 bases; unmatched junction nucleotides: 9. CDR3 length: 16 residues. CDR1 is MNHNY and CDR2 is SVGAGI in the germline V gene (reference sequence). Here the CDR3 reads CASSPGTSGSRKTQYF. CDR3 nucleotide sequence: TGTGCCAGCAGCCCCGGGACTAGCGGGAGTAGGAAGACCCAGTACTTC.

The chain links TRBV15 to TRBJ2-5; 7 nucleotides agree with TRBD1. CDR1 and CDR2 from the germline V gene are LNHNV and YYDKDF (reference sequence). The trim removed 6 bases at V and 2 bases at J, leaving 12 bases unmatched. The length of the CDR3 is 16 residues. The DNA of the CDR3 is TGTGCCACCAGAGGGGTTACTAGGGGGCTTCAAGAGACCCAGTACTTC. It translates to CATRGVTRGLQETQYF.